This is a list of T cell receptor beta chains from one sample in a study of T cell responses to AZD1222 COVID-19 vaccine. Measured with immunoSEQ multiplex PCR; TCRdb has only the in-frame clones, and not every one. The table shows around 100,000 clones, with roughly 90% occurring only once. This specimen consisted of peripheral blood, obtained on day 0 of AZD1222 vaccination. These receptors all come from an adult in good health. Each CDR3 is given with its conserved first and last residue. A D gene is named only where the DNA matches it firmly. Clone size, where shown, is once, few, many, or a class for clones that have expanded.

abundance,v_gene,len,d_gene,j_gene,CDR3aa,CDR3nt
-,TRBV7-2,15,-,TRBJ2-7,CASSRRGGGLWEQYF,TGTGCCAGCAGCCGCCGAGGGGGGGGATTATGGGAGCAGTACTTC
-,TRBV9,16,-,TRBJ1-4,CASSPGGATGNEKLFF,TGTGCCAGCAGCCCTGGGGGGGCGACGGGGAATGAAAAACTGTTTTTT
-,TRBV5-6,13,-,TRBJ2-3,CASNPAGTDTQYF,TGTGCCAGCAACCCCGCTGGCACAGATACGCAGTATTTT
-,TRBV28,16,TRBD1,TRBJ1-2,CASSSSPGTVNYGYTF,TGTGCCAGCAGTTCAAGTCCCGGGACAGTAAACTATGGCTACACCTTC
-,TRBV20-1,12,-,TRBJ2-7,CSATERAYEQYF,TGCAGTGCTACTGAAAGGGCCTACGAGCAGTACTTC
-,TRBV6-6,12,-,TRBJ2-3,CASSSEGDTQYF,TGTGCCAGCAGTTCGGAGGGAGATACGCAGTATTTT
-,TRBV12-3/TRBV12-4,13,-,TRBJ2-4,CASSLEGLNIQYF,TGTGCCAGCAGTTTGGAGGGCCTGAACATTCAGTACTTC
-,TRBV19,13,-,TRBJ1-4,CASSSRGGEKLFF,TGTGCCAGTAGTTCCAGGGGAGGAGAAAAACTGTTTTTT
-,TRBV4-3,16,TRBD1,TRBJ1-4,CASSIRDRGMNEKLFF,TGCGCCAGCAGCATCCGGGACAGGGGGATGAATGAAAAACTGTTTTTT
-,TRBV18,14,-,TRBJ1-5,CASSFSGFNQPQHF,TGTGCCAGCTCGTTTTCGGGGTTCAATCAGCCCCAGCATTTT
-,TRBV7-2,15,-,TRBJ2-1,CASSLDQGAYNEQFF,TGTGCCAGCAGCTTAGATCAGGGTGCCTACAATGAGCAGTTCTTC
-,TRBV2,12,-,TRBJ1-1,CASRGDRTEAFF,TGTGCCAGCAGAGGGGATCGGACTGAAGCTTTCTTT
-,TRBV6-2/TRBV6-3,14,-,TRBJ2-1,CASSYWGLYNEQFF,TGTGCCAGCAGTTACTGGGGGCTGTACAATGAGCAGTTCTTC
-,TRBV28,14,-,TRBJ1-2,CASTIGGRGYGYTF,TGTGCCAGCACCATAGGGGGGCGCGGCTATGGCTACACCTTC
-,TRBV28,16,-,TRBJ1-5,CASRPVGGAGNQPQHF,TGTGCCAGCAGGCCAGTAGGGGGGGCGGGGAATCAGCCCCAGCATTTT
-,TRBV11-2,16,TRBD1,TRBJ2-7,CASSPIERQGPYEQYF,TGTGCCAGCAGCCCAATCGAAAGACAGGGACCCTACGAGCAGTACTTC
-,TRBV28,13,-,TRBJ1-2,CASSVGLVGGYTF,TGTGCCAGCAGTGTCGGACTTGTAGGTGGCTACACCTTC
-,TRBV5-1,15,TRBD2,TRBJ2-7,CASSLTSGDSYEQYF,TGCGCCAGCAGCTTGACTAGCGGGGATTCCTACGAGCAGTACTTC
-,TRBV3-1/TRBV3-2,15,TRBD1,TRBJ1-5,CASSGPGTANQPQHF,TGTGCCAGCAGCGGGCCCGGGACAGCCAATCAGCCCCAGCATTTT
-,TRBV6-5,15,TRBD1,TRBJ1-5,CASKRRQGAVQPQHF,TGTGCCAGTAAACGGAGACAGGGGGCTGTTCAGCCCCAGCATTTT
-,TRBV7-2,13,TRBD1,TRBJ1-2,CASSEGASDGYTF,TGTGCCAGCAGCGAGGGGGCGTCTGATGGCTACACCTTC
-,TRBV4-3,15,-,TRBJ1-6,CASSQTGLYYSPLHF,TGCGCCAGCAGCCAAACGGGACTCTACTATTCACCCCTCCACTTT
-,TRBV28,16,TRBD2,TRBJ2-7,CASSFTSGRGSYEQYF,TGTGCCAGCAGTTTCACTAGCGGGAGGGGGTCCTACGAGCAGTACTTC
-,TRBV19,13,-,TRBJ1-2,CASTAGPEVGYTF,TGTGCCAGTACGGCCGGGCCCGAGGTTGGCTACACCTTC
-,TRBV5-8,13,-,TRBJ2-3,CASSTYSTDTQYF,TGTGCCAGCAGCACCTACAGCACAGATACGCAGTATTTT
-,TRBV19,16,-,TRBJ1-1,CASSVRGRALNTEAFF,TGTGCCAGTAGTGTTCGTGGGAGGGCTTTGAACACTGAAGCTTTCTTT
-,TRBV7-2,15,TRBD1,TRBJ1-5,CASSSSGQGDQPQHF,TGTGCCAGCAGTTCCTCGGGACAGGGAGATCAGCCCCAGCATTTT
-,TRBV6-1,16,-,TRBJ1-3,CASSESWAVYGNTIYF,TGTGCCAGCAGTGAATCTTGGGCAGTATATGGAAACACCATATATTTT
-,TRBV19,15,-,TRBJ1-1,CASSTSQVGNTEAFF,TGTGCCAGTAGTACGAGCCAGGTCGGGAACACTGAAGCTTTCTTT
-,TRBV6-5,15,TRBD1,TRBJ1-1,CASSYSIRGLTEAFF,TGTGCCAGCAGTTACTCGATCAGGGGGCTAACTGAAGCTTTCTTT
once,TRBV12-3/TRBV12-4,13,-,TRBJ2-7,CASSFQRNYEQYF,TGTGCCAGCAGTTTTCAGCGGAACTACGAGCAGTACTTC
few,TRBV7-2,16,-,TRBJ2-5,CASSLKGARVGETQYF,TGTGCCAGCAGCTTAAAGGGCGCTAGGGTCGGTGAGACCCAGTACTTC
-,TRBV19,14,-,TRBJ2-2,CASKVDTLTGELFF,TGTGCCAGTAAAGTCGATACACTCACCGGGGAGCTGTTTTTT
-,TRBV6-5,15,TRBD1,TRBJ1-2,CASSYSGQGNYGYTF,TGTGCCAGCAGTTACTCTGGACAGGGCAACTATGGCTACACCTTC
few,TRBV24-1,15,-,TRBJ2-3,CATSEPADAGYTQYF,TGTGCCACCAGTGAACCCGCTGATGCGGGGTATACGCAGTATTTT
-,TRBV7-3,16,TRBD2,TRBJ2-2,CASSFNPAGRAGELFF,TGTGCCAGCAGCTTTAATCCAGCGGGAAGGGCCGGGGAGCTGTTTTTT
-,TRBV27,13,-,TRBJ2-3,CASRSASGDTQYF,TGTGCCAGCCGATCTGCTTCGGGGGATACGCAGTATTTT
once,TRBV24-1,15,TRBD1,TRBJ2-1,CATSDTGTGGIWQFF,TGTGCCACCAGTGATACCGGGACAGGGGGCATTTGGCAGTTCTTC
-,TRBV2,13,-,TRBJ1-1,CASRRAEHTEAFF,TGTGCCAGCCGGAGAGCGGAGCACACTGAAGCTTTCTTT
-,TRBV9,15,-,TRBJ2-2,CASSVRDTNTGELFF,TGTGCCAGCAGCGTCAGGGACACGAACACCGGGGAGCTGTTTTTT
-,TRBV6-6,13,-,TRBJ1-1,CASSLGLNTEAFF,TGTGCCAGCAGTCTTGGATTGAACACTGAAGCTTTCTTT
-,TRBV12-5,14,-,TRBJ2-1,CASGLVNGYNEQFF,TGTGCTAGTGGTTTGGTAAACGGCTACAATGAGCAGTTCTTC
once,TRBV7-8,17,TRBD1,TRBJ1-5,CASSLGPGTGSNQPQHF,TGTGCCAGCAGCTTAGGGCCCGGGACAGGGAGCAATCAGCCCCAGCATTTT
-,TRBV4-1,17,TRBD1,TRBJ1-1,CASSRTTQGARIAEAFF,TGCGCCAGCAGCCGAACAACTCAGGGGGCGCGGATTGCTGAAGCTTTCTTT
-,TRBV7-8,14,-,TRBJ2-7,CASSLGPGNYEQYF,TGTGCCAGCAGCTTAGGCCCAGGGAACTACGAGCAGTACTTC
-,TRBV7-8,12,-,TRBJ1-2,CASSFDRRGYTF,TGTGCCAGCAGCTTCGACAGAAGAGGCTACACCTTC
-,TRBV7-3,13,-,TRBJ2-1,CASSPRLWSEQFF,TGTGCCAGCAGCCCTCGCTTGTGGAGTGAGCAGTTCTTC
once,TRBV15,15,-,TRBJ1-4,CATSKPGLANEKLFF,TGTGCCACCAGCAAACCAGGGCTGGCTAATGAAAAACTGTTTTTT
-,TRBV18,15,TRBD2,TRBJ2-7,CASSHSSGGINEQYF,TGTGCCAGCTCTCATAGTAGCGGGGGTATTAACGAGCAGTACTTC
-,TRBV7-2,16,TRBD1,TRBJ2-3,CASSLVQGAVTDTQYF,TGTGCCAGCAGCTTAGTACAGGGGGCAGTCACAGATACGCAGTATTTT
once,TRBV7-3,14,-,TRBJ1-2,CASSVNRGPNGYTF,TGTGCCAGCAGCGTAAATCGGGGCCCCAATGGCTACACCTTC
-,TRBV20-1,11,-,TRBJ2-7,CSGWISYEQYF,TGCAGTGGGTGGATCTCCTACGAGCAGTACTTC